The 15 T cell receptor beta chains below come from one sample, sequenced in a study of blood T cell repertoires in COVID-19. TCRdb's table, derived via immunoSEQ multiplex PCR, lists solely in-frame clones and lacks some. The repertoire holds 110,000 to 150,000 clones, with roughly 80% as singletons. Source material: peripheral blood. The receptors come from a woman aged 80 or over with acute or convalescent COVID-19.

This chain joins TRBV5-4 and TRBJ2-3; D is undetermined. Germline CDR1 and CDR2: SGHNT and YYREEE (reference sequence). This CDR3 has 14 residues. The V end was cut by 0 bases, the J end by 2 bases, with 7 bases between. The CDR3 DNA sequence: TGTGCCAGCAGCTTGGCACAGATCACAGATACGCAGTATTTT. Amino acid sequence: CASSLAQITDTQYF.

On this clone: The junction departs from the called germline gene at one end, perhaps through a read error. The chain uses TRBV9 and TRBJ1-4, with D hard to call. The germline gives CDR1 SGDLS, CDR2 YYNGEE. This CDR3 is built from 15 residues. CDR3 in amino acids: CASSVGQVINKKLFF. CDR3 DNA sequence: TGTGCCAGCAGCGTAGGTCAGGTGATTAATAAAAAACTGTTTTTT.

This sequence joins TRBV5-1 and TRBJ2-1, with 8 bases lining up with TRBD1. V shed 0 bases, J shed 9 bases, and the junction held 11 bases outside the gene matches. CDR3 length: 16 amino acids. From germline, CDR1 is SGHRS and CDR2 YFSETQ. The CDR3 region is CASSLAGQGSQGEQFF. The CDR3 DNA reads TGCGCCAGCAGCTTGGCCGGACAGGGAAGTCAAGGTGAGCAGTTCTTC.

The J gene is TRBJ2-1, the V gene TRBV27; TRBD2 aligns across 9 bases. V lost 4 bases to trimming and J lost 4 bases; unmatched junction nucleotides: 8. The germline CDR1 and CDR2 sequences are MNHEY and SMNVEV (reference sequence). This CDR3 comprises 16 residues. The CDR3, as DNA: TGTGCCAGCAGTTCTAGACTAGCGGCCAAATACAATGAGCAGTTCTTC. Protein product: CASSSRLAAKYNEQFF.

V is TRBV24-1 and J is TRBJ2-5, with 12 positions matching TRBD2. J was trimmed by 4 bases and V by 2 bases; bases with no gene match: 4. This CDR3 contains 16 residues. CDR1 and CDR2 (germline): KGHDR, SFDVKD. The DNA of the CDR3 is TGTGCCACCAGTGATTCCACTAGCGGGGGGATAGAGACCCAGTACTTC. Protein sequence: CATSDSTSGGIETQYF.

This chain connects TRBV30 to TRBJ1-4; 7 bases are a match to TRBD1. The CDR3 is made up of 14 amino acids. CDR1 and CDR2 from the germline V gene are GTSNPN and SVGIG (reference sequence). The trim removed 3 bases at V and 7 bases at J, leaving 8 bases unmatched. The CDR3 region has the DNA TGTGCCTGGAGCCAGGGGGTAGTAAGTGAAAAACTGTTTTTT. Its translation: CAWSQGVVSEKLFF.

The genes are TRBV2 and TRBJ2-2, with D possibly being TRBD1 (6 bases). Germline V gives CDR1 SNHLY, CDR2 FYNNEI. The V and J ends lost 5 bases and 2 bases respectively, with 12 bases between them. The CDR3 is made up of 15 amino acids. The CDR3 region is CASSPDRYNTGELFF. The CDR3 DNA is TGTGCCAGCAGTCCAGACAGGTACAACACCGGGGAGCTGTTTTTT.

J is TRBJ2-5 and V is TRBV3-1 (or the pseudogene TRBV3-2), with a weak D call TRBD2 (6 bases). Germline V gene data show CDR1 as LGHDT and CDR2 as YNNKEL (reference sequence). The CDR3 extends over 14 amino acids. V gave up 4 bases and J gave up 3 bases, with 12 bases separating them. The CDR3 protein is CASSPPKREETQYF. In nucleotides, the CDR3 is TGTGCCAGCAGCCCCCCTAAGCGGGAAGAGACCCAGTACTTC.

The V gene is TRBV18, the J gene TRBJ2-3; TRBD1 is a possible D gene (5 bases). Trimming left V 3 bases short and J 1 base short, with 17 bases between. The germline V gene has CDR1 KGHSH and CDR2 LQKENI. The CDR3 is 17 residues long. In nucleotides, the CDR3 is TGTGCCAGCTCACCGGCCGCAGGGAACGGAGGCACAGATACGCAGTATTTT. Protein product: CASSPAAGNGGTDTQYF.

This chain uses TRBV5-6 with TRBJ2-7; TRBD1 aligns across 7 bases. The germline V gene has CDR1 SGHDT and CDR2 YYEEEE. Trimming at V came to 4 bases and at J to 0 bases, leaving 1 base not matched to a gene. This CDR3 region has 13 residues. CDR3 protein: CASSGTDSYEQYF. Written as DNA, the CDR3 is TGTGCCAGCAGCGGGACAGACTCCTACGAGCAGTACTTC.

This chain joins TRBV18 and TRBJ1-1; D might be TRBD1 (5 bases). The CDR3 covers 13 residues. Trimming left V 2 bases short and J 6 bases short, with 10 bases between. The V gene's germline CDR1 is KGHSH and CDR2 LQKENI. The CDR3 region has the DNA TGTGCCAGCTCACCATGGGGCGGGGCTGAAGCTTTCTTT. Residues: CASSPWGGAEAFF.

J is TRBJ2-7 and V is TRBV2; D unresolved. This CDR3 spans 12 amino acids. V lost 6 bases and J 3 bases, leaving 9 bases between the germline ends. Germline V CDR1 and CDR2: SNHLY, FYNNEI. In DNA, the CDR3 is TGTGCCAGCAGGGCCCTTTACTACGAGCAGTACTTC. Its protein is CASRALYYEQYF. Looking up the rest from reference TRBV2 and TRBJ2-7 gives the full variable domain: EPEVTQTPSHQVTQMGQEVILRCVPISNHLYFYWYRQILGQKVEFLVSFYNNEISEKSEIFDDQFSVERPDGSNFTLKIRSTKLEDSAMYFCASRALYYEQYFGPGTRLTVT.

J is TRBJ2-1 and V is TRBV4-3; D possibly corresponds to TRBD2 (5 bases). Trimming shortened V by 1 base and J by 0 bases, and 10 bases separated the two germline ends. Germline assignment: CDR1 LGHNA and CDR2 YSLEER. The CDR3 extends over 16 amino acids. Here the CDR3 DNA reads TGCGCCAGCAGCCAAGTGACGGGGAGCTCCTACAATGAGCAGTTCTTC. It is translated as CASSQVTGSSYNEQFF.

The chain employs TRBV6-1 and TRBJ2-5; 7 bases agree with TRBD1. Germline values: CDR1 MNHNS, CDR2 SASEGT. This CDR3 contains 18 residues. V was pared by 0 bases and J by 5 bases, with 15 bases of the junction left unmatched. DNA of the CDR3: TGTGCCAGCAGTGAAGCGAATTATAGAGGGGGCCGAGGGGAGACCCAGTACTTC. As protein: CASSEANYRGGRGETQYF.

The chain has TRBV7-3 and TRBJ2-1; TRBD2 agrees at 11 bases. The germline gives CDR1 SGHTA, CDR2 FQGTGA. This CDR3 is built from 15 residues. V lost 3 bases to trimming and J lost 8 bases; unmatched junction nucleotides: 6. CDR3 bases: TGTGCCAGCAGCTTCTCTAGCGGGGGGAGGTATGAGCAGTTCTTC. It yields the protein CASSFSSGGRYEQFF.